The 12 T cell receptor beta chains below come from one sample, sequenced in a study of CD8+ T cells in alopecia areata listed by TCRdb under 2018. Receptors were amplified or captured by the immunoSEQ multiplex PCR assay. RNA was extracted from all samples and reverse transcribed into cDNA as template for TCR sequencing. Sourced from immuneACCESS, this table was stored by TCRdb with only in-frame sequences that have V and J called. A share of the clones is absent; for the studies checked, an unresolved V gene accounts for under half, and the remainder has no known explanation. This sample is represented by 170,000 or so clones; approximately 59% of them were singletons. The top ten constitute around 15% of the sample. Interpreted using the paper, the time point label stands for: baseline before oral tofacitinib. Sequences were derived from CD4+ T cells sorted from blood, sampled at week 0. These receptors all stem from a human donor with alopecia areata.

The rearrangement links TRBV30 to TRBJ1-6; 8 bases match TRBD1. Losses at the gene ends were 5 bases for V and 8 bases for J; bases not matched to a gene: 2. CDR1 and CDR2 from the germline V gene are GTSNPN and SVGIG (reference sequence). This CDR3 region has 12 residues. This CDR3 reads CAWGQGHSPLHF. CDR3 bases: TGTGCCTGGGGACAGGGCCATTCACCCCTCCACTTT.

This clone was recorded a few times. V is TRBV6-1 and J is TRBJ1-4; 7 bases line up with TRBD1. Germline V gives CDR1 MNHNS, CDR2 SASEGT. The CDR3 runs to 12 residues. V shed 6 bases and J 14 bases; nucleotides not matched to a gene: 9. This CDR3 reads CASRLSSGGLFF. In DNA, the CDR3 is TGTGCCAGCAGACTCTCCTCAGGGGGGCTGTTTTTT.

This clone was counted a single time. CDR3 region: CSVDRQNSGNTIYF. For the CDR3, the DNA is TGCAGCGTTGATCGGCAGAACTCTGGAAACACCATATATTTT. The chain employs TRBV29-1 and TRBJ1-3; D is undetermined. CDR1 is SQVTM and CDR2 is ANQGSEA in the germline V gene. This CDR3 region has 14 residues. V lost 3 bases, J lost 0 bases, and 9 bases lay in between.

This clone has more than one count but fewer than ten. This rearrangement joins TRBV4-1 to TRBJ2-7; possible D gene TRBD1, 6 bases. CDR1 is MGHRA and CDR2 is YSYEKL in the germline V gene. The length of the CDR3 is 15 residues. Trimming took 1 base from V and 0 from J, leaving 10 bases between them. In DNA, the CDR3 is TGCGCCAGCAGCCAAGTTTACAGGGACTCCTACGAGCAGTACTTC. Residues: CASSQVYRDSYEQYF.

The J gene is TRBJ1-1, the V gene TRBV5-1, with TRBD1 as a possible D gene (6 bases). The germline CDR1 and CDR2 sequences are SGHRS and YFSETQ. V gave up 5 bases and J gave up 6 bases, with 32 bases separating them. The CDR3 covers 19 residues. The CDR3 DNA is TGCGCCAGCAGGGAAAATACAGGGTTAACCTCTAAAGGGGCCGCTGAAGCTTTCTTT. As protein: CASRENTGLTSKGAAEAFF.

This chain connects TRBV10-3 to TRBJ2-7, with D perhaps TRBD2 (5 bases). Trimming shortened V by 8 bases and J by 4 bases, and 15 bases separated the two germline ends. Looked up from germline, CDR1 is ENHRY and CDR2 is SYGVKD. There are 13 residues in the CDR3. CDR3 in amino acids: CAIASSGVYEQYF. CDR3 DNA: TGTGCCATCGCTAGCTCTGGGGTATACGAGCAGTACTTC.

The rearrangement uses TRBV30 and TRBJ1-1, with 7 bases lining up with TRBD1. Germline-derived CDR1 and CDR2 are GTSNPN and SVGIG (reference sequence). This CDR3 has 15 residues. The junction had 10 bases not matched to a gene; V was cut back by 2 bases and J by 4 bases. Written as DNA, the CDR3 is TGTGCCTGGAGTTCCTTCGACAGGGTTGGCACTGAAGCTTTCTTT. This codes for CAWSSFDRVGTEAFF. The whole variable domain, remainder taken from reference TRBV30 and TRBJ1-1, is SQTIHQWPATLVQPVGSPLSLECTVEGTSNPNLYWYRQAAGRGLQLLFYSVGIGQISSEVPQNLSASRPQDRQFILSSKKLLLSDSGFYLCAWSSFDRVGTEAFFGQGTRLTVV.

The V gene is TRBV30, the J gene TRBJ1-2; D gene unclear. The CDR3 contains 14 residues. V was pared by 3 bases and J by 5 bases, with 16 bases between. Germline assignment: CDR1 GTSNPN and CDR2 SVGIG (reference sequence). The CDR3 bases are TGTGCCTGGAGCCCCTCACGACGGAGGTATGGCTACACCTTC. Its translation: CAWSPSRRRYGYTF. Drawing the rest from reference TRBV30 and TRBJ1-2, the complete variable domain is SQTIHQWPATLVQPVGSPLSLECTVEGTSNPNLYWYRQAAGRGLQLLFYSVGIGQISSEVPQNLSASRPQDRQFILSSKKLLLSDSGFYLCAWSPSRRRYGYTFGSGTRLTVV.

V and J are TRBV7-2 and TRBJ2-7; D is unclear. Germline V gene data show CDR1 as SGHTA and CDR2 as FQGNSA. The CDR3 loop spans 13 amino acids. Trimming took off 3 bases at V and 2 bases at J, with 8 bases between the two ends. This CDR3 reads CASSFTAPYEQYF. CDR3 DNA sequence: TGTGCCAGCAGCTTCACAGCCCCCTACGAGCAGTACTTC. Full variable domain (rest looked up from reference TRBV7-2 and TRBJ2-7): GAGVSQSPSNKVTEKGKDVELRCDPISGHTALYWYRQSLGQGLEFLIYFQGNSAPDKSGLPSDRFSAERTGGSVSTLTIQRTQQEDSAVYLCASSFTAPYEQYFGPGTRLTVT.

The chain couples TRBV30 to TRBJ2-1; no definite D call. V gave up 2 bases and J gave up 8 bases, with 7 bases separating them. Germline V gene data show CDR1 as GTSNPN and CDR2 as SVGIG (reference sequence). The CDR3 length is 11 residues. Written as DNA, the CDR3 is TGTGCCTGGAGTACGGATCATGAGCAGTTCTTC. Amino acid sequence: CAWSTDHEQFF. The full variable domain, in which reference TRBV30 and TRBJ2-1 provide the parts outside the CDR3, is SQTIHQWPATLVQPVGSPLSLECTVEGTSNPNLYWYRQAAGRGLQLLFYSVGIGQISSEVPQNLSASRPQDRQFILSSKKLLLSDSGFYLCAWSTDHEQFFGPGTRLTVL.

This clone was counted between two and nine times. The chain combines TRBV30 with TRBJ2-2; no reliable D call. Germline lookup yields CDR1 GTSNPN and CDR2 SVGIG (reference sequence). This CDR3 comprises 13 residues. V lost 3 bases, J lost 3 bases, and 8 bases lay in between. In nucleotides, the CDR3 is TGTGCCTGGAGCGGGCCCTACACCGGGGAGCTGTTTTTT. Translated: CAWSGPYTGELFF.

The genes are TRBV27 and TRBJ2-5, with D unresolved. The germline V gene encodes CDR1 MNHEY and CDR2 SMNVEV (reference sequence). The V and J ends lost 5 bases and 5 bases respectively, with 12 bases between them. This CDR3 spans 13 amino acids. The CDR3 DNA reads TGTGCCAGCAGTCTATATCCCCGGGAGACCCAGTACTTC. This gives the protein CASSLYPRETQYF.